The rows below give T cell receptor beta chains drawn from one sample of a study of T cell repertoires in aging, cancer and after chemotherapy. TCRdb reanalysed the multiplex PCR reads using MiXCR and keeps one entry per CDR3 protein. The repertoire has around 8,100 distinct CDR3 sequences, 35% to 50% of them found once; the top ten carry 14% to 15%. Sample: blood. These receptors all come from a human donor in good health. Both conserved end residues are part of each CDR3. Each record gives: D gene, V gene, clone size, J gene, CDR3 DNA, CDR3 protein. A D gene is named only where the DNA matches it firmly. Clone size, where shown, is once, few, many, or a class for clones that have expanded.

NA,TRBV7-6,NA,TRBJ2-7,TGTGCCAGCAGCCCAGGGAGTAAGCAGTACTTC,CASSPGSKQYF
NA,TRBV6-2/TRBV6-3,medium-sized,TRBJ2-1,TGTGCCAGCAGTTACGCCAGGGAGGTCAATGAGCAGTTCTTC,CASSYAREVNEQFF
TRBD1,TRBV20-1,few,TRBJ1-2,TGCAGTGCTAGCAGACAGGGGGCCAACTATGGCTACACCTTC,CSASRQGANYGYTF
TRBD1,TRBV10-2,few,TRBJ1-6,TGCGCCAGCAGGGGGGGGACAGCCGATAATTCACCCCTCCACTTT,CASRGGTADNSPLHF
NA,TRBV12-3/TRBV12-4,NA,TRBJ2-2,TGTGCCAGCAGCCGTGGCACGTACAACACCGGGGAGCTGTTTTTT,CASSRGTYNTGELFF
TRBD1,TRBV12-3/TRBV12-4,NA,TRBJ2-7,TGTGCCAGCAGTTCATCCGACAGGGTCACCTACGAGCAGTACTTC,CASSSSDRVTYEQYF
TRBD1,TRBV6-5,NA,TRBJ1-2,TGTGCCAGCAGTTCGACAGGGTTGGATGGCTACACCTTC,CASSSTGLDGYTF
NA,TRBV20-1,NA,TRBJ1-2,TGCAGTGCTAGAGATGCCTGTAACTATGGCTACACCTTC,CSARDACNYGYTF
NA,TRBV6-5,few,TRBJ1-2,TGTGCCAGCAGTTACGACCCCGGGGGCTATGGCTACACCTTC,CASSYDPGGYGYTF
TRBD1,TRBV7-2,NA,TRBJ2-1,TGTGCCAGCAGACAACAGGGGGGTGGTGAGCAGTTCTTC,CASRQQGGGEQFF
NA,TRBV20-1,NA,TRBJ1-1,TGCAGTGCTAGAGATTCCCGGTCGAACACTGAAGCTTTCTTT,CSARDSRSNTEAFF
NA,TRBV7-9,NA,TRBJ2-2,TGTGCCAGCATCGAACGTCGGGACACCGGGGAGCTGTTTTTT,CASIERRDTGELFF
NA,TRBV12-3/TRBV12-4,NA,TRBJ2-1,TGTGCCAGCAGACGCGGGCCCCCCGAGGCCTACAATGAGCAGTTCTTC,CASRRGPPEAYNEQFF
NA,TRBV5-5,NA,TRBJ2-2,TGTGCCAGCAGTGCAGCGGCCGGGGAGCTGTTTTTT,CASSAAAGELFF
NA,TRBV5-4,NA,TRBJ1-6,TGTGCCAGCGGCAACCCACAGGGAGATAATTCACCCCTCCACTTT,CASGNPQGDNSPLHF
TRBD1,TRBV5-4,NA,TRBJ2-2,TGTGCCAGCAACCTGGACAGGGACACCGGGGAGCTGTTTTTT,CASNLDRDTGELFF
TRBD1,TRBV6-1,few,TRBJ2-7,TGTGCCAGCAGCAGGGACAGGGCCCACTACGAGCAGTACTTC,CASSRDRAHYEQYF
NA,TRBV5-1,few,TRBJ2-6,TGCGCCAGCAGCTTGGGGTTGGTCTCTGGGGCCAACGTCCTGACTTTC,CASSLGLVSGANVLTF
NA,TRBV29-1,NA,TRBJ2-1,TGCAGCTCAAATGGGGGAGGAGGGGGTGAGCAGTTCTTC,CSSNGGGGGEQFF
TRBD1,TRBV10-3,few,TRBJ2-7,TGTGCCATCAGGGACAGGGCCTACGAGCAGTACTTC,CAIRDRAYEQYF
TRBD2,TRBV6-5,NA,TRBJ2-3,TGTGCCAGCAGTGAACTAGCGGGGGACACAGATACGCAGTATTTT,CASSELAGDTDTQYF
TRBD1,TRBV6-5,NA,TRBJ2-5,TGTGCCAGCAGTTGGGGAATGGGACAGGGGGCTGAGACCCAGTACTTC,CASSWGMGQGAETQYF
NA,TRBV4-1,NA,TRBJ1-2,TGCGCCAGCAGCCAAGCGACATTGTCTAACTATGGCTACACCTTC,CASSQATLSNYGYTF
NA,TRBV6-1,few,TRBJ1-2,TGTGCCAGCAGTTCTGGGGGCTTGGACTATGGCTACACCTTC,CASSSGGLDYGYTF
NA,TRBV11-2,few,TRBJ2-2,TGTGCCAGCAGCTTAGATCCCTTGTCCGACACCGGGGAGCTGTTTTTT,CASSLDPLSDTGELFF
TRBD2,TRBV29-1,few,TRBJ2-1,TGCAGCGTTGAACCGGGACTAGCCCCGCATGAGCAGTTCTTC,CSVEPGLAPHEQFF
NA,TRBV12-3/TRBV12-4,few,TRBJ1-1,TGTGCCAGCAGTTCGGGACTGAAGAACACTGAAGCTTTCTTT,CASSSGLKNTEAFF
NA,TRBV13,NA,TRBJ2-3,TGTGCCAGCAGCCTACTGACAGAGAGCACAGATACGCAGTATTTT,CASSLLTESTDTQYF
NA,TRBV6-1,NA,TRBJ1-1,TGTGCCAGCATTCGGGCCCGAGAGGGGACTGAAGCTTTCTTT,CASIRAREGTEAFF
TRBD2,TRBV24-1,NA,TRBJ2-3,TGTGCCACCAGGGGGGGGACCACAGATACGCAGTATTTT,CATRGGTTDTQYF
NA,TRBV18,NA,TRBJ1-2,TGTGCCAGCTCACCGACACCGGCAGGCAGCTATGGCTACACCTTC,CASSPTPAGSYGYTF
NA,TRBV10-3,few,TRBJ1-5,TGTGCCATCAGTGAATTGGCCTTTAATCAGCCCCAGCATTTT,CAISELAFNQPQHF
NA,TRBV4-1,NA,TRBJ1-2,TGCGCCAGCAGCCAAGGAAAACAGGATTACTATGGCTACACCTTC,CASSQGKQDYYGYTF
TRBD2,TRBV19,few,TRBJ2-1,TGTGCCATATCTAGCGGGGGGGACTACAATGAGCAGTTCTTC,CAISSGGDYNEQFF
TRBD1,TRBV5-6,NA,TRBJ1-2,TGCGCCAGCAGCTTGACAACCGGGACAGGTGGCTACACCTTC,CASSLTTGTGGYTF
NA,TRBV30,NA,TRBJ2-2,TGTGCCTGGAGTGATCCTCGGCGGGGTGACACCGGGGAGCTGTTTTTT,CAWSDPRRGDTGELFF
NA,TRBV29-1,large,TRBJ2-7,TGCAGCGTTGAAGGGCCCGGGACGCTCTACGAGCAGTACTTC,CSVEGPGTLYEQYF
NA,TRBV6-5,NA,TRBJ2-7,TGTGCCAGCAGTCCGATCACAGATACCTACGAGCAGTACTTC,CASSPITDTYEQYF
NA,TRBV7-2,NA,TRBJ1-4,TGTGCCAGCAGCTTAAATCGCGAGGGTGAAAAACTGTTTTTT,CASSLNREGEKLFF
TRBD1,TRBV25-1,medium-sized,TRBJ1-6,TGTGCCAGCAGTGAATTTTACGTATCCGGGACAGGGGGCATTCGCTCACCCCTCCACTTT,CASSEFYVSGTGGIRSPLHF
TRBD2,TRBV20-1,NA,TRBJ2-3,TGCAGTGCCCTAGCTACGGGGAGGGCAGATACGCAGTATTTT,CSALATGRADTQYF
TRBD1,TRBV6-4,NA,TRBJ2-1,TGTGCCAGCAGTCGTCCCGGGACAGGGGAGGTCAATGAGCAGTTCTTC,CASSRPGTGEVNEQFF
NA,TRBV27,NA,TRBJ2-1,TGTGCCGGGAGGACAGGAGAGCAGTTCTTC,CAGRTGEQFF
TRBD1,TRBV12-3/TRBV12-4,few,TRBJ1-6,TGTGCCAGCATCCCGGGACAGGAGAATTCACCCCTCCACTTT,CASIPGQENSPLHF
TRBD2,TRBV4-3,few,TRBJ2-7,TGCGCCAGCAGCCTCGGGGACTACTACGAGCAGTACTTC,CASSLGDYYEQYF
TRBD2,TRBV20-1,few,TRBJ2-3,TGCAGTGCTGTCACTACTAGCGGGGGACTGGCAACAGATACGCAGTATTTT,CSAVTTSGGLATDTQYF
TRBD2,TRBV6-5,NA,TRBJ2-3,TGTGCCAGCAGTGCTTCCAACCCCGGGACTTGGACTAGCGGGGGGTCAGATACGCAGTATTTT,CASSASNPGTWTSGGSDTQYF
TRBD2,TRBV6-5,few,TRBJ2-1,TGTGCCAGCAGTTACCTTCTAGCGGGGGGCGGGAATGAGCAGTTCTTC,CASSYLLAGGGNEQFF
NA,TRBV6-4,NA,TRBJ1-5,TGTGCCAGCAGTGAAGAAAGCAATCAGCCCCAGCATTTT,CASSEESNQPQHF